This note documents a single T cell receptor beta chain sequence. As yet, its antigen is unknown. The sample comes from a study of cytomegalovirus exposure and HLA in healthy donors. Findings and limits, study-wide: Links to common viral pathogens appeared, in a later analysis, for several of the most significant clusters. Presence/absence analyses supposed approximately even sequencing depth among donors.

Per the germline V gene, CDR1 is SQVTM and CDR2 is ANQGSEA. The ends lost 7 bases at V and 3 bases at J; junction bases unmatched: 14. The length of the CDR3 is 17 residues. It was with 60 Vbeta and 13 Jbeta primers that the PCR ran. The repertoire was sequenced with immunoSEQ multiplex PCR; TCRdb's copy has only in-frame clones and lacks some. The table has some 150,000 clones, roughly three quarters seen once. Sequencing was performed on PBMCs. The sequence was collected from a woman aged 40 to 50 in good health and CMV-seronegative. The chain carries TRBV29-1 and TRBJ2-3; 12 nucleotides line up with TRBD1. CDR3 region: CSAQAGTGGSGTDTQYF. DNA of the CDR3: TGCAGCGCCCAGGCCGGGACAGGGGGCAGTGGAACAGATACGCAGTATTTT.